This passage covers 17 T cell receptor beta chains from one sample sequenced in a study of shared clonotypes between healthy human individuals. Generated by immunoSEQ multiplex PCR, the TCRdb table keeps only in-frame clones and is missing some. The sample holds over a million clones, around 76% seen once. The sequenced sample was memory CD4+ T cells sorted from blood. This sample's subset: CD45RA-negative fraction. The origin of the receptors is a young man in good health.

The J gene is TRBJ2-5, the V gene TRBV18, with a possible D match to TRBD1 (6 bases). The germline V gene has CDR1 KGHSH and CDR2 LQKENI. Trimming shortened V by 5 bases and J by 2 bases, and 21 bases separated the two germline ends. The CDR3 has 17 amino acids. CDR3 coding DNA: TGTGCCAGCTCAGCCCAGTTAACCAGGGGAAGGCAAGAGACCCAGTACTTC. Protein product: CASSAQLTRGRQETQYF.

This clone has only one observation. The chain is built from TRBV19 and TRBJ2-7; TRBD1 is a possible D gene (5 bases). This CDR3 region has 14 residues. The V end was cut by 8 bases, the J end by 0 bases, with 14 bases between. CDR1 LNHDA and CDR2 SQIVND come from the germline V gene (reference sequence). CDR3 loop: CASSLQDRSYEQYF. CDR3 coding DNA: TGTGCCAGTTCTCTACAGGACCGCTCCTACGAGCAGTACTTC.

The rearrangement uses TRBV10-3 and TRBJ1-3; D not resolved. V was cut by 3 bases and J by 3 bases, with 9 bases left in between. CDR3 length equals 14 residues. Germline V gene data show CDR1 as ENHRY and CDR2 as SYGVKD. Here the CDR3 reads CAISDHGIGNTIYF. DNA of the CDR3: TGTGCCATCAGTGATCACGGGATTGGAAACACCATATATTTT.

This clone was recorded once. The rearrangement links TRBV10-1 to TRBJ2-3, with TRBD1 matching over 8 bases. The CDR3 consists of 15 residues. V gave up 4 bases and J gave up 4 bases; unmatched junction bases: 7. Germline CDR1 and CDR2: WNHNN and SYGVQD (reference sequence). CDR3 loop: CASSARTGSADTQYF. For the CDR3, the DNA is TGCGCCAGCAGTGCCCGGACAGGGTCAGCAGATACGCAGTATTTT.

The rearrangement uses TRBV9 and TRBJ2-2, with 9 bases matching TRBD1. V lost 0 bases, J lost 6 bases, and 6 bases stayed unmatched. The germline V gene encodes CDR1 SGDLS and CDR2 YYNGEE. The CDR3 has 16 residues. In DNA form, the CDR3 reads TGTGCCAGCAGCGTAGGAGTAGGGACAGGGTCCGGGGAGCTGTTTTTT. Translation: CASSVGVGTGSGELFF.

This chain links TRBV7-2 with TRBJ2-3; 9 nucleotides line up with TRBD1. CDR1 and CDR2 (germline): SGHTA, FQGNSA. With 8 bases clipped from V and 3 bases from J, the junction kept 6 bases outside the gene matches. The CDR3 contains 14 residues. DNA for the CDR3: TGTGCCAGCGGGACAGGGATAAGTACAGATACGCAGTATTTT. Translated, it gives CASGTGISTDTQYF.

The chain recombines TRBV5-1 with TRBJ2-3, with 8 bases aligning to TRBD1. Trimming cost V 0 bases and J 1 base; bases outside gene matches: 7. Germline V gives CDR1 SGHRS, CDR2 YFSETQ. This CDR3 has 17 residues. CDR3 sequence (DNA): TGCGCCAGCAGCTTGGGGGACAGGACCTTTGGCACAGATACGCAGTATTTT. It translates to CASSLGDRTFGTDTQYF.

This chain connects TRBV7-9 to TRBJ2-7; D ambiguous. The CDR3 is made up of 14 amino acids. Per the germline V gene, CDR1 is SEHNR and CDR2 is FQNEAQ (reference sequence). Trimming cost V 2 bases and J 0 bases, with 8 bases left between them. The CDR3 DNA follows: TGTGCCAGCAGCTTAAGCAGGAGCTCCTACGAGCAGTACTTC. Residues: CASSLSRSSYEQYF.

A word on this clone: Being one base from a much bigger clone, this may be a read error. The sample contains more than one DNA sequence encoding this CDR3. The CDR3 region has the DNA TGTGCCAGCAGCCGAGGACAGGGGGAGACCCAGTACTTC. This translates into CASSRGQGETQYF. The rearrangement joins TRBV7-3 to TRBJ2-5; 9 bases are shared with TRBD1. This CDR3 has 13 amino acids. J was trimmed by 5 bases and V by 5 bases; bases with no gene match: 3. CDR1 is SGHTA and CDR2 is FQGTGA in the germline V gene.

This clone has only a few counts. This sequence joins TRBV7-9 and TRBJ1-1; TRBD1 matches at 9 bases. The length of the CDR3 is 12 residues. The junction had 4 bases not matched to a gene; V was cut back by 8 bases and J by 6 bases. The germline CDR1 and CDR2 sequences are SEHNR and FQNEAQ (reference sequence). The CDR3 is CASAGQGAEAFF. Here the CDR3 DNA reads TGTGCCAGCGCGGGACAGGGCGCTGAAGCTTTCTTT. Drawing the rest from reference TRBV7-9 and TRBJ1-1, the complete variable domain is DTGVSQNPRHKITKRGQNVTFRCDPISEHNRLYWYRQTLGQGPEFLTYFQNEAQLEKSRLLSDRFSAERPKGSFSTLEIQRTEQGDSAMYLCASAGQGAEAFFGQGTRLTVV.

V usage is TRBV5-6 and J usage is TRBJ2-1, with 9 bases fitting TRBD2. V shed 4 bases, J shed 2 bases, and the junction held 7 bases outside the gene matches. CDR1 is SGHDT, CDR2 YYEEEE, per germline. The CDR3 loop spans 16 amino acids. The CDR3 DNA sequence: TGTGCCAGCAGCCCTTTAGCGGGAGATACCTACAATGAGCAGTTCTTC. Its translation: CASSPLAGDTYNEQFF.

The V call is TRBV11-2, the J call TRBJ2-3; 11 bases match TRBD2. This CDR3 is built from 16 residues. V lost 4 bases and J lost 1; bases outside the gene matches: 4. In germline, CDR1 is SGHAT, CDR2 FQNNGV. This CDR3 reads CASSYNSGGGTDTQYF. Written as DNA, the CDR3 is TGTGCCAGCAGCTACAATAGCGGGGGGGGCACAGATACGCAGTATTTT.

The J gene is TRBJ2-1, the V gene TRBV10-3, with D tentatively TRBD2 (6 bases). Germline CDR1 reads ENHRY; CDR2 reads SYGVKD. The CDR3 is made up of 12 amino acids. Trimming cost V 1 base and J 12 bases, with 10 bases left between them. The CDR3 DNA reads TGTGCCATCAGTGAGTTAGCGGACCGGCAGTTCTTC. Protein sequence: CAISELADRQFF.

The J gene is TRBJ2-5, the V gene TRBV7-9; D gene ambiguous. The CDR3 has 16 residues. Trimming took off 0 bases at V and 4 bases at J, with 15 bases between the two ends. CDR1 is SEHNR and CDR2 is FQNEAQ in the germline V gene (reference sequence). This CDR3 is CASSLALLSSGETQYF. The CDR3 region has the DNA TGTGCCAGCAGCTTAGCTCTTTTATCATCTGGAGAGACCCAGTACTTC.

This chain uses TRBV2 with TRBJ2-7, with 8 bases fitting TRBD1. Germline assignment: CDR1 SNHLY and CDR2 FYNNEI. This CDR3 contains 15 residues. With V trimmed by 5 bases and J by 0 bases, 6 bases remained unmatched. The CDR3 loop reads CASSPRGQGSYEQYF. DNA for the CDR3: TGTGCCAGCAGTCCCCGAGGACAGGGCTCCTACGAGCAGTACTTC.

This chain uses TRBV6-1 with TRBJ1-4; D remains ambiguous. The germline CDR1 and CDR2 sequences are MNHNS and SASEGT. The CDR3 extends over 14 amino acids. V lost 4 bases, J lost 8 bases, and 14 bases lay in between. The CDR3 nucleotides are TGTGCCAGCAGTGGGGGAGGGCCGGGAGAAAAACTGTTTTTT. Encoded protein: CASSGGGPGEKLFF.

For this clone: In the same sample, other DNA sequences code for this CDR3. CDR3 amino acids: CASSPGGTDTQYF. The CDR3 bases are TGTGCCAGCTCACCAGGCGGCACAGATACGCAGTATTTT. The rearrangement joins TRBV18 to TRBJ2-3; D unclear. Trimming stripped 2 bases from V and 1 base from J, with 4 bases between. The CDR3 covers 13 residues. Germline V CDR1 and CDR2: KGHSH, LQKENI.